What follows are 30 T cell receptor beta chains derived from one specimen sequenced in a study of blood T cell repertoires in COVID-19. TCRdb's table, derived via immunoSEQ multiplex PCR, lists solely in-frame clones and lacks some. Of approximately 320,000 clones in the sample, 90% were seen once. Sequences were obtained from PBMCs or T cells enriched from blood (not recorded which). Receptors were obtained from a man in his fifties or sixties who had recovered from COVID-19.

The chain employs TRBV5-6 and TRBJ2-7; 14 bases fit TRBD2. With V trimmed by 4 bases and J by 4 bases, 7 bases remained unmatched. This CDR3 is 16 amino acids long. CDR1 SGHDT and CDR2 YYEEEE come from the germline V gene. The CDR3 reads CASSRGLAGAEYEQYF. CDR3 nucleotides: TGTGCCAGCAGCAGGGGACTAGCGGGAGCTGAGTACGAGCAGTACTTC.

The chain joins TRBV5-6 to TRBJ2-1; 9 bases map to TRBD2. Germline CDR1 is SGHDT and CDR2 is YYEEEE. The CDR3 has 15 residues. V trimming: 6 bases; J trimming: 5 bases; junction bases outside the gene matches: 9. CDR3 nucleotide sequence: TGTGCCAGCACCGTGGGGCTAGCGGGACACAATGAGCAGTTCTTC. Amino acid sequence: CASTVGLAGHNEQFF. Full variable domain (rest looked up from reference TRBV5-6 and TRBJ2-1): DAGVTQSPTHLIKTRGQQVTLRCSPKSGHDTVSWYQQALGQGPQFIFQYYEEEERQRGNFPDRFSGHQFPNYSSELNVNALLLGDSALYLCASTVGLAGHNEQFFGPGTRLTVL.

This clone showed up just a few times. This rearrangement joins TRBV19 to TRBJ2-7, with unresolved D. There are 15 residues in the CDR3. The ends were cut back, 3 bases at V and 0 bases at J, with 12 bases in the middle. Germline V gives CDR1 LNHDA, CDR2 SQIVND (reference sequence). CDR3 in amino acids: CASSIKSSYSYEQYF. CDR3 nucleotides: TGTGCCAGTAGTATTAAGTCTTCCTACTCCTACGAGCAGTACTTC.

This clone occurred many times. The gene calls are TRBV7-9 and TRBJ2-5, with D maybe TRBD2 (7 bases). The length of the CDR3 is 17 residues. Germline assignment: CDR1 SEHNR and CDR2 FQNEAQ (reference sequence). The ends were cut back, 0 bases at V and 2 bases at J, with 16 bases in the middle. CDR3 amino acids: CASSLALGRGPQETQYF. As DNA, the CDR3 is TGTGCCAGCAGCTTAGCGCTTGGGCGGGGGCCGCAAGAGACCCAGTACTTC.

CDR3 DNA sequence: TGTGCCAGCAGTGAAGCGCTCCCCCCCTCCAACAGGGACACTGAAGCTTTCTTT. This codes for CASSEALPPSNRDTEAFF. The chain joins TRBV2 to TRBJ1-1; maybe TRBD1 (6 bases). Deletions cut 0 bases from V and 3 bases from J, with 20 bases between. The CDR3 sequence is 18 residues long. Germline assignment: CDR1 SNHLY and CDR2 FYNNEI.

This clone has a single count. The rearrangement joins TRBV11-3 to TRBJ2-7; possibly TRBD1 for D (5 bases). The germline gives CDR1 SGHNT, CDR2 YENEEA. Trimming shortened V by 4 bases and J by 3 bases, and 16 bases separated the two germline ends. The CDR3 covers 15 residues. For the CDR3, the DNA is TGTGCCAGCAGCTCTGACAGAAAATACCTCTACGAGCAGTACTTC. This codes for CASSSDRKYLYEQYF.

V is TRBV20-1 and J is TRBJ1-2; a possible D gene is TRBD1 (5 bases). This CDR3 has 11 residues. CDR1 and CDR2 from the germline V gene are DFQATT and SNEGSKA (reference sequence). The CDR3 loop is CRGQGDYGYTF. The CDR3 coding sequence is TGCAGAGGACAAGGGGACTATGGCTACACCTTC.

This chain uses TRBV9 with TRBJ1-4; 7 nucleotides match TRBD1. V lost 3 bases to trimming and J lost 8 bases; unmatched junction nucleotides: 10. CDR3 length equals 15 residues. Germline V CDR1 and CDR2: SGDLS, YYNGEE. The CDR3 here is CASSEGDRVEEKLFF. CDR3 bases: TGTGCCAGCAGCGAGGGAGACAGGGTTGAAGAAAAACTGTTTTTT.

This rearrangement joins TRBV18 to TRBJ1-1, with D uncertain. Per the germline V gene, CDR1 is KGHSH and CDR2 is LQKENI. The CDR3 totals 12 residues. Trimming cost V 6 bases and J 1 base, with 6 bases left between them. CDR3 protein: CASSKANTEAFF. In DNA, the CDR3 is TGTGCCAGCTCTAAAGCGAACACTGAAGCTTTCTTT.

The V gene is TRBV6-5, the J gene TRBJ1-1; D is perhaps TRBD1 (6 bases). The CDR3 has 16 amino acids. V lost 0 bases and J lost 1, with 12 bases in between. Germline V gives CDR1 MNHEY, CDR2 SVGAGI. CDR3 DNA: TGTGCCAGCAGTTACTCGGCTGGGACATCGAACACTGAAGCTTTCTTT. Translated: CASSYSAGTSNTEAFF.

This sequence joins TRBV30 and TRBJ1-5, with a weak D call TRBD1 (6 bases). Per germline, CDR1 GTSNPN and CDR2 SVGIG (reference sequence). V was trimmed by 8 bases and J by 5 bases, leaving 10 bases between them. This CDR3 contains 11 residues. The CDR3 protein is CANREHQPQHF. CDR3 DNA: TGTGCCAACAGGGAACATCAGCCCCAGCATTTT. The full variable domain, in which reference TRBV30 and TRBJ1-5 provide the parts outside the CDR3, is SQTIHQWPATLVQPVGSPLSLECTVEGTSNPNLYWYRQAAGRGLQLLFYSVGIGQISSEVPQNLSASRPQDRQFILSSKKLLLSDSGFYLCANREHQPQHFGDGTRLSIL.

The CDR3 nucleotides are TGTGCCAGCAGTCCTTTTTGGTCGGGGTCATACTATGGCTACACCTTC. It codes for CASSPFWSGSYYGYTF. This sequence joins TRBV3-1 (or the pseudogene TRBV3-2) and TRBJ1-2; D is unclear. The V end was cut by 6 bases, the J end by 3 bases, with 20 bases between. Germline CDR1 is LGHDT and CDR2 is YNNKEL (reference sequence). The CDR3 totals 16 residues.

The genes are TRBV14 and TRBJ1-1, with D hard to call. Trimming took off 3 bases at V and 2 bases at J, with 10 bases between the two ends. CDR1 and CDR2 (germline): SGHDN, FVKESK. The CDR3 length is 14 residues. In DNA form, the CDR3 reads TGTGCCAGCAGCCACCACGGTTACAACACTGAAGCTTTCTTT. This translates into CASSHHGYNTEAFF.

This chain links TRBV4-1 with TRBJ1-5; 10 nucleotides line up with TRBD1. This CDR3 region has 18 residues. The germline CDR1 and CDR2 sequences are MGHRA and YSYEKL. The J segment lost 2 bases and the V segment lost 5 bases, leaving 12 bases of the junction unmatched. The CDR3 loop reads CASSEQFGTGARNQPQHF. The CDR3, as DNA: TGCGCCAGCAGCGAGCAATTCGGGACAGGGGCTCGCAATCAGCCCCAGCATTTT.

Only a few counts were recorded for this clone. The DNA of the CDR3 is TGCGCCAGCAGCTTGGCCTTGGGGAGAGCAGGTGAAGCTTTCTTT. Its translation is CASSLALGRAGEAFF. The gene calls are TRBV5-1 and TRBJ1-1; the D is unclear. The CDR3 contains 15 residues. The germline V gene has CDR1 SGHRS and CDR2 YFSETQ. V lost 0 bases, J lost 7 bases, and 16 bases lay in between.

V usage is TRBV28 and J usage is TRBJ1-1, with a tentative D call TRBD1 (6 bases). V was clipped by 1 base and J by 9 bases, with 9 bases between them. Germline V gives CDR1 MDHEN, CDR2 SYDVKM. CDR3 length equals 12 residues. The CDR3 DNA is TGTGCCAGCAGTTTATTCGGACAGCAAGCTTTCTTT. This sequence encodes CASSLFGQQAFF.

This CDR3 is CASSIVGTSGKETQYF. DNA for the CDR3: TGTGCCAGTAGTATAGTTGGGACTAGCGGGAAAGAGACCCAGTACTTC. The rearrangement joins TRBV19 to TRBJ2-5; 13 bases match TRBD2. V shed 1 base, J shed 3 bases, and the junction held 2 bases outside the gene matches. CDR1 is LNHDA and CDR2 is SQIVND in the germline V gene (reference sequence). The CDR3 covers 16 residues.

V is TRBV2 and J is TRBJ1-5, with 8 bases lining up with TRBD1. V lost 11 bases, J lost 0 bases, and 12 bases stayed unmatched. The CDR3 extends over 16 amino acids. Germline V CDR1 and CDR2: SNHLY, FYNNEI. The CDR3, as DNA: TGTGCCGCGGGGGTGGACAGGGAATATAGCAATCAGCCCCAGCATTTT. Its protein product is CAAGVDREYSNQPQHF.

The chain employs TRBV2 and TRBJ1-1; D remains ambiguous. Trimming removed 6 bases at V and 3 bases at J, with 14 bases between. The CDR3 covers 14 residues. The germline V gene encodes CDR1 SNHLY and CDR2 FYNNEI. The CDR3 DNA follows: TGTGCCAGCAGCGCGGCTATTTTCGACACTGAAGCTTTCTTT. Its translation is CASSAAIFDTEAFF.

V is TRBV5-5 and J is TRBJ1-3; possibly TRBD1 for D (6 bases). Germline-derived CDR1 and CDR2 are SGHKS and YYEKEE (reference sequence). The CDR3 sequence is 17 residues long. V lost 1 base and J lost 7, with 21 bases in between. Written as DNA, the CDR3 is TGTGCCAGCAGCTTGTGGCAGGGGCACGGACGTAGGAACACCATATATTTT. Its protein is CASSLWQGHGRRNTIYF.

V and J are TRBV19 and TRBJ1-2, with a possible D match to TRBD1 (5 bases). Deletions cut 4 bases from V and 3 bases from J, with 12 bases between. This CDR3 spans 14 amino acids. From germline, CDR1 is LNHDA and CDR2 SQIVND (reference sequence). This CDR3 reads CASSRPGLHYGYTF. The CDR3 DNA follows: TGTGCCAGTAGTAGGCCGGGACTGCACTATGGCTACACCTTC.

This clone occurred a few times. The sample has other DNA sequences that encode this CDR3 too. This sequence joins TRBV18 and TRBJ2-1; TRBD2 matches at 11 bases. Germline values: CDR1 KGHSH, CDR2 LQKENI. Germline trimming cut 3 bases from V and 7 bases from J; bases unmatched to any gene: 5. The CDR3 spans 15 residues. CDR3 sequence (DNA): TGTGCCAGCTCACCCCCGGGACTAGCGGTTAATGAGCAGTTCTTC. It encodes CASSPPGLAVNEQFF.

This clone was detected once. The chain employs TRBV7-9 and TRBJ1-5, with D possibly TRBD1 on 5 matching bases. V was shortened by 5 bases and J by 2 bases, with 19 bases between the two germline ends. Per germline, CDR1 SEHNR and CDR2 FQNEAQ (reference sequence). CDR3 length: 17 residues. The CDR3 DNA reads TGTGCCAGCAGCCAATTCAGCGGGCGGGGGGGCAATCAGCCCCAGCATTTT. It yields the protein CASSQFSGRGGNQPQHF.

The chain recombines TRBV13 with TRBJ2-7; 11 bases match TRBD1. The CDR3 covers 15 residues. Germline V gene lookup returns CDR1 PRHDT and CDR2 FYEKMQ (reference sequence). V trimming: 1 base; J trimming: 7 bases; junction bases outside the gene matches: 6. The CDR3 protein is CASSLVRTGGREQYF. Written as DNA, the CDR3 is TGTGCCAGCAGCTTAGTGAGGACAGGGGGCCGGGAGCAGTACTTC. Supplemented by reference TRBV13 and TRBJ2-7, the full variable domain reads AAGVIQSPRHLIKEKRETATLKCYPIPRHDTVYWYQQGPGQDPQFLISFYEKMQSDKGSIPDRFSAQQFSDYHSELNMSSLELGDSALYFCASSLVRTGGREQYFGPGTRLTVT.

The chain uses TRBV5-1 and TRBJ2-1; 11 positions agree with TRBD2. This CDR3 region has 16 residues. Germline values: CDR1 SGHRS, CDR2 YFSETQ. Losses at the gene ends were 2 bases for V and 0 bases for J; bases not matched to a gene: 1. The CDR3 loop is CASSFTSGSSYNEQFF. The CDR3 DNA sequence: TGCGCCAGCAGCTTTACTAGCGGGAGCTCCTACAATGAGCAGTTCTTC.

The CDR3 here is CASSLSQDRSQPQHF. The CDR3 DNA reads TGTGCCAGCAGTTTATCACAGGATAGAAGTCAGCCCCAGCATTTT. The V call is TRBV28, the J call TRBJ1-5, with a weak D call TRBD1 (5 bases). The ends were cut back, 1 base at V and 6 bases at J, with 13 bases in the middle. Looked up from germline, CDR1 is MDHEN and CDR2 is SYDVKM. There are 15 residues in the CDR3.

The rearrangement uses TRBV5-1 and TRBJ2-7; 8 bases agree with TRBD1. Germline V CDR1 and CDR2: SGHRS, YFSETQ. The CDR3 is made up of 14 amino acids. V lost 4 bases, J lost 4 bases, and 7 bases stayed unmatched. CDR3 nucleotides: TGCGCCAGCAGCCTGGACAGGGAGCGGTACGAGCAGTACTTC. Protein sequence: CASSLDRERYEQYF.

Remarks on this clone: Compared with germline, one end of the junction differs, possibly owing to a read error. The chain is built from TRBV7-7 and TRBJ2-1, with 14 positions matching TRBD2. The germline CDR1 and CDR2 sequences are SSHAT and FNYEAQ (reference sequence). The CDR3 totals 15 residues. Here the CDR3 DNA reads TGTGCTAGCAGCCCGACTAGCGGGGGGGGTTCTGAGCAGTTCTTC. As protein: CASSPTSGGGSEQFF.

This chain uses TRBV18 with TRBJ2-3; weak D call: TRBD2 (5 bases). Trimming took 3 bases from V and 0 from J, leaving 19 bases between them. Germline V gives CDR1 KGHSH, CDR2 LQKENI. CDR3 length: 18 amino acids. This CDR3 is CASSPQNPQAESTDTQYF. CDR3 nucleotides: TGTGCCAGCTCACCGCAAAACCCCCAAGCGGAAAGCACAGATACGCAGTATTTT.

The V call is TRBV7-3, the J call TRBJ1-2; D is ambiguous. V was shortened by 1 base and J by 6 bases, with 18 bases between the two germline ends. CDR3 length: 16 amino acids. Germline CDR1 and CDR2: SGHTA and FQGTGA. The CDR3 protein is CASSLSGIRGLDGYTF. CDR3 nucleotide sequence: TGTGCCAGCAGCTTAAGCGGCATACGAGGATTGGATGGCTACACCTTC. The full variable domain, rest sourced from reference TRBV7-3 and TRBJ1-2, is GAGVSQTPSNKVTEKGKYVELRCDPISGHTALYWYRQSLGQGPEFLIYFQGTGAADDSGLPNDRFFAVRPEGSVSTLKIQRTERGDSAVYLCASSLSGIRGLDGYTFGSGTRLTVV.